These T cell receptor beta chains were read from a single sample in a study of blood T cell repertoires in COVID-19. TCRdb's table, derived via immunoSEQ multiplex PCR, lists solely in-frame clones and lacks some. The sample has more than 150,000 clones, around 87% seen once. Source material: peripheral blood. Receptors were obtained from a man in his fifties or sixties with COVID-19, enrolled during active disease. Each CDR3 is given with its conserved first and last residue. Fields, in order: J gene, clone size, D gene, V gene, CDR3 DNA, CDR3 protein. The D gene is left open where the match is weak. Part of the rows lack a size; the others show once, few, many or a class for expanded clones.

>TRBJ1-1|few|TRBD1|TRBV6-5
TGTGCCAGCCGGGACAGGGCCGTGAACACTGAAGCTTTCTTT
CASRDRAVNTEAFF
>TRBJ1-1|NA|NA|TRBV28
TGTGCCAGCAGTTGGGGGGGCACTGAAGCTTTCTTT
CASSWGGTEAFF
>TRBJ1-5|NA|NA|TRBV19
TGTGCCAGGATTACCAGGAAGGGCAATCAGCCCCAGCATTTT
CARITRKGNQPQHF
>TRBJ2-1|NA|TRBD2|TRBV7-2
TGTGCCAGCAGCTTAGTGGTAGCGGGAACAAAAGGTAATGAGCAGTTCTTC
CASSLVVAGTKGNEQFF
>TRBJ2-1|NA|NA|TRBV12-3/TRBV12-4
TGTGCCAGCAGGATCCACGGGAGTTTGCAGTTCTTC
CASRIHGSLQFF
>TRBJ1-2|NA|TRBD1|TRBV19
TGTGCCAGTAGTGCTACGACAGGGGGCAGGTATATTGATGGCTACACCTTC
CASSATTGGRYIDGYTF
>TRBJ1-2|NA|TRBD1|TRBV7-2
TGTGCCAGCAGCCCCAGACAGGGAATTGGCTATGGCTACACCTTC
CASSPRQGIGYGYTF
>TRBJ1-1|NA|NA|TRBV6-1
TGTGCCAGCAGTGAAGATTCGAGGGTGAACACTGAAGCTTTCTTT
CASSEDSRVNTEAFF
>TRBJ2-5|NA|NA|TRBV30
TGTGCCTGGAGTGTACGTGGCCCCGAGACCCAGTACTTC
CAWSVRGPETQYF
>TRBJ1-4|NA|NA|TRBV11-2
TGTGCCAGCAGCGGCGGGTCTGAAAAACTGTTTTTT
CASSGGSEKLFF
>TRBJ2-2|NA|NA|TRBV7-2
TGTGCCAGCAGATTCACCGAACCCCCCAGGTTCCGGGAGCTGTTTTTT
CASRFTEPPRFRELFF
>TRBJ2-5|NA|NA|TRBV2
TGTGCCAGCAGCGAACTGACAGTCCAAGAGACCCAGTACTTC
CASSELTVQETQYF
>TRBJ2-1|once|TRBD1|TRBV25-1
TGTGCCAGCAGTGAGGACAGGGCCCACAATGAGCAGTTCTTC
CASSEDRAHNEQFF
>TRBJ1-3|NA|TRBD1|TRBV7-2
TGTGCCAGCAGCCCGGACAGGGGGGGAAACACCATATATTTT
CASSPDRGGNTIYF
>TRBJ1-4|NA|NA|TRBV9
TGTGCCAGCAGCCCCCGTGTGGGCGGGAATGAAAAACTGTTTTTT
CASSPRVGGNEKLFF
>TRBJ1-2|NA|TRBD1|TRBV28
TGTGCCAGCAGTTCCTCCGGGACAGTCTATGGCTACACCTTC
CASSSSGTVYGYTF
>TRBJ2-7|NA|TRBD1|TRBV7-9
TGTGCCAGCAGCCTTCTGGGTGGGACAGCTACCTTCCACGAGCAGTACTTC
CASSLLGGTATFHEQYF
>TRBJ1-5|NA|NA|TRBV19
TGTGCCAGTAGTCCCCTCAGGGGAAGGGGTACGGGCGAGCCCCAGCATTTT
CASSPLRGRGTGEPQHF
>TRBJ2-1|NA|TRBD2|TRBV4-2
TGTGCCAGCAGCCAGCATACTAGCGGGGGTACGAATGAGCAGTTCTTC
CASSQHTSGGTNEQFF
>TRBJ1-2|NA|TRBD1|TRBV10-3
TGTGCCATCAGTGATCAACAGGGGAACTATGGCTACACCTTC
CAISDQQGNYGYTF
>TRBJ2-5|NA|TRBD2|TRBV4-2
TGTGCCAGCAGCCAAGGGCAGGTGGGGGGGCAAGAGACCCAGTACTTC
CASSQGQVGGQETQYF
>TRBJ1-6|NA|NA|TRBV30
TGTGCCTGTAGAAAGCCGATCCATGAAGACTATAATTCACCCCTCCACTTT
CACRKPIHEDYNSPLHF
>TRBJ2-1|NA|NA|TRBV18
TGTGCCAGCTCACCACCTGCGCATTCCAATGAGCAGTTCTTC
CASSPPAHSNEQFF
>TRBJ1-2|NA|NA|TRBV6-2/TRBV6-3
TGTGCCAGCAGTTCCACGGGAGGGTTCGGGTACACCTTC
CASSSTGGFGYTF
>TRBJ1-1|NA|NA|TRBV6-6
TGTGCCGGCTCACCCTCTCAGGGATGGACAAACACTGAAGCTTTCTTT
CAGSPSQGWTNTEAFF
>TRBJ1-5|NA|TRBD1|TRBV6-2/TRBV6-3
TGTGCCAGCAGTCGCCGGGACAGGGCTAATCAGCCCCAGCATTTT
CASSRRDRANQPQHF
>TRBJ2-3|NA|NA|TRBV2
TGTGCCAGCAGTGACAGGCGCGGAGGCGCGGCAAGCACAGATACGCAGTATTTT
CASSDRRGGAASTDTQYF
>TRBJ1-2|NA|NA|TRBV19
TGTGCCAGTAGTACGCGTGGACTTCCCTGGGGCTATGGCTACACCTTC
CASSTRGLPWGYGYTF
>TRBJ1-1|NA|NA|TRBV6-5
TGTCTTTCTCAGGCTACCATGAACACTGAAGCTTTCTTT
CLSQATMNTEAFF
>TRBJ1-2|NA|NA|TRBV7-3
TGTGCCAGCAGCCCCGATCTTGGCGGGTATGGCTACACCTTC
CASSPDLGGYGYTF
>TRBJ2-6|NA|NA|TRBV14
TGTGCCAGCAGCCAGGACTACGGTACTGGGGCCAACGTCCTGACTTTC
CASSQDYGTGANVLTF
>TRBJ1-1|NA|NA|TRBV11-3
TGTGCCAGCCGTTTTTGGAACACTGAAGCTTTCTTT
CASRFWNTEAFF
>TRBJ2-5|NA|NA|TRBV16
TGTGCCAGCAGCCGAAGTGTAACGAGCCAAGAGACCCAGTACTTC
CASSRSVTSQETQYF
>TRBJ2-7|NA|NA|TRBV21-1
TGTGCCAGCAGCAAACAAGGACAGGGGAGAAGCTCCTACGAGCAGTACTTC
CASSKQGQGRSSYEQYF
>TRBJ2-3|NA|NA|TRBV15
TGTGCCACGGGTTTTCGAAGGGGGATTGCTTCGGATACGCAGTATTTT
CATGFRRGIASDTQYF
>TRBJ2-5|NA|TRBD1|TRBV6-5
TGTGCCAGCAGTTACTCAGGACAGGGCAGTAGGGAGACCCAGTACTTC
CASSYSGQGSRETQYF
>TRBJ1-3|few|NA|TRBV19
TGTGCCAGTAGTATTTCTCACAGGGCCGTCTCTGGAAACACCATATATTTT
CASSISHRAVSGNTIYF
>TRBJ2-1|once|TRBD2|TRBV5-5
TGTGCCAGCAGCTTGGGACTAGCTGTGGGTGAGCAGTTCTTC
CASSLGLAVGEQFF
>TRBJ1-2|once|TRBD1|TRBV19
TGTGCCAGTAGTCCTGGACAGGGCTATGGCTACACCTTC
CASSPGQGYGYTF
>TRBJ2-7|NA|TRBD1|TRBV29-1
TGCAGCGTCTCTAGGGGGACAGGGGGCAACGAGCAGTACTTC
CSVSRGTGGNEQYF
>TRBJ2-7|NA|NA|TRBV7-9
TGTGCCAGCAGCTTAGAATGGCACGAGCAGTACTTC
CASSLEWHEQYF
>TRBJ2-6|NA|NA|TRBV7-2
TGTGCCAGCAGCCGGGTGCAGGGTGGGGCCAACGTCCTGACTTTC
CASSRVQGGANVLTF